This TCR beta chain was recorded in a study of T cells in Graves' hyperthyroidism and ophthalmopathy. Whole-study findings and limits: Blood also held most thyroid clonotypes expanded beyond 0.001.

Amplified TCR beta CDR3 regions derived from RNA transcripts. TCR CDR3 regions were first amplified by RT-PCR with HTBI primers. MiXCR was run by TCRdb on the multiplex PCR reads, yielding one entry per CDR3 protein. The repertoire consists of hundreds of thousands of distinct CDR3 sequences, with roughly 15% occurring once and the leading ten covering 4% to 5.5%. This clonotype came up many times. Its target is not known. With 4 bases clipped from V and 12 bases from J, the junction kept 9 bases outside the gene matches. CDR3 length equals 13 residues. Germline CDR1 MNHEY, CDR2 SVGAGI. Cells are PBMCs isolated from roughly 10 ml of fresh blood.

The gene calls are TRBV6-5 and TRBJ1-5, with TRBD1 matching over 7 bases. This sequence was found in a woman aged 40 to 50 with Graves' ophthalmopathy. The material sequenced was blood. CDR3: CASSSQRQGSQHF. The CDR3 DNA sequence: TGTGCCAGCAGTTCTCAAAGACAGGGTAGCCAGCATTTT.